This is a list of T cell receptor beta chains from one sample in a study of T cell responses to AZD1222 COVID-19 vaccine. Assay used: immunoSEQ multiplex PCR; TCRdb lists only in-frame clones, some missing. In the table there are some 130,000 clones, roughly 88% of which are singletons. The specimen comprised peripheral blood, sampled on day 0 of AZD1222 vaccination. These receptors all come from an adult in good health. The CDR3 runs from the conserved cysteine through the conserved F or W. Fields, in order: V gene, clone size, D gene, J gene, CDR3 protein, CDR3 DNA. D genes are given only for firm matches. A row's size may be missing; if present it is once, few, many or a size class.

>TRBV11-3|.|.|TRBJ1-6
CASSPRVFSLTGNSPLHF
TGTGCCAGCAGCCCAAGGGTATTTTCGCTCACGGGTAATTCACCCCTCCACTTT
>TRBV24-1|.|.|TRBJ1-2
CATSDSPVQGGYTF
TGTGCCACCAGTGATTCTCCCGTTCAGGGCGGCTACACCTTC
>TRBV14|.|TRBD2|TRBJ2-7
CASSQVPASGSLAYEQYF
TGTGCCAGCAGCCAAGTCCCGGCTAGCGGGTCCTTGGCCTACGAGCAGTACTTC
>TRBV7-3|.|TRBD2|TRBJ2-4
CASSISGGNDIQYF
TGTGCCAGCAGCATTAGCGGGGGGAACGACATTCAGTACTTC
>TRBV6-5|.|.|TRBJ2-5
CASSPRPAGQETQYF
TGTGCCAGCAGTCCGAGGCCGGCGGGCCAAGAGACCCAGTACTTC
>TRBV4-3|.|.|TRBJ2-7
CASSQVSAGGEEQYF
TGCGCCAGCAGCCAAGTTTCGGCAGGGGGGGAAGAGCAGTACTTC
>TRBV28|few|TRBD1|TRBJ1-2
CASSSTGDRYTF
TGTGCCAGCAGTTCCACAGGGGATCGCTACACCTTC
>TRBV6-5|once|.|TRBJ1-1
CATMVGRTEAFF
TGTGCCACAATGGTCGGACGGACTGAAGCTTTCTTT
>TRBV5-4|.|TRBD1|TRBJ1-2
CASSWAGTGYGYTF
TGTGCCAGCAGTTGGGCCGGGACAGGGTATGGCTACACCTTC
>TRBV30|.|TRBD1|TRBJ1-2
CASKGQGGGYTF
TGTGCCTCGAAAGGACAGGGTGGTGGCTACACCTTC
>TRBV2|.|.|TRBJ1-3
CASTKEGALGNTIYF
TGTGCCAGCACAAAGGAAGGGGCATTAGGGAACACCATATATTTT
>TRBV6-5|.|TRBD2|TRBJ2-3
CASRAGGFTDTQYF
TGTGCCAGCAGAGCGGGAGGATTCACAGATACGCAGTATTTT
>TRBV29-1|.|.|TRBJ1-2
CSVEGSVDGYTF
TGCAGCGTTGAGGGGTCCGTAGATGGCTACACCTTC
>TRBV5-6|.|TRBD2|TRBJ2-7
CASSLGPSGGAYEQYF
TGTGCCAGCAGCTTGGGACCTAGCGGGGGGGCCTACGAGCAGTACTTC
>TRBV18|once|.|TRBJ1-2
CASQQKAAGGGYTF
TGTGCCAGCCAACAAAAGGCCGCTGGGGGAGGCTACACCTTC
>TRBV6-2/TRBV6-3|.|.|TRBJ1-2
CASSFTDYGYTF
TGTGCCAGCAGTTTCACCGACTATGGCTACACCTTC
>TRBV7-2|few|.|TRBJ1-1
CASSFSLNTEAFF
TGTGCCAGCAGCTTTTCACTGAACACTGAAGCTTTCTTT
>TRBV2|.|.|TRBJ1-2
CASREDTTNYGYTF
TGTGCCAGCAGGGAAGACACAACTAACTATGGCTACACCTTC
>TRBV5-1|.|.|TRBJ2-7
CASMETGTSSYEQYF
TGCGCCAGCATGGAAACAGGGACAAGCTCCTACGAGCAGTACTTC
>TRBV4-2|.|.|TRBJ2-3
CASSQDLPDTQYF
TGTGCCAGCAGCCAAGATTTACCAGATACGCAGTATTTT
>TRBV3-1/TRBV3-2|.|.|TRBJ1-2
CASSQEPLNLNGYTF
TGTGCCAGCAGCCAAGAACCCCTGAACCTAAATGGCTACACCTTC
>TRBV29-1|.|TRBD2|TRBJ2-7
CSVEVAGESYEQYF
TGCAGCGTTGAGGTCGCGGGGGAATCCTACGAGCAGTACTTC
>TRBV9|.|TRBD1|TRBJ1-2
CASSGLRGKDGYTF
TGTGCCAGCAGCGGCCTCAGGGGGAAGGATGGCTACACCTTC
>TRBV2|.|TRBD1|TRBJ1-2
CAKTSQGAGGYTF
TGTGCCAAAACAAGTCAGGGGGCTGGTGGCTACACCTTC
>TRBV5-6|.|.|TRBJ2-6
CASSLLGPGANVLTF
TGTGCCAGCAGCTTGCTGGGTCCTGGGGCCAACGTCCTGACTTTC
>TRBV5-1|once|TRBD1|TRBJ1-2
CASSLGTGSGYTF
TGCGCCAGCAGCTTGGGGACAGGGTCTGGCTACACCTTC
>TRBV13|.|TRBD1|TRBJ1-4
CASSLKTGNEKLFF
TGTGCCAGCAGCTTAAAGACAGGGAATGAAAAACTGTTTTTT
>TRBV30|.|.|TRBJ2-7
CAWHTKGVPYEQYF
TGTGCCTGGCACACAAAGGGGGTTCCCTACGAGCAGTACTTC
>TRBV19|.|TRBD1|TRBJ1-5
CASTSWTGENQPQHF
TGTGCCAGTACCTCCTGGACAGGGGAGAATCAGCCCCAGCATTTT
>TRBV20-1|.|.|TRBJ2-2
CSAGSLGELFF
TGCAGTGCGGGGTCTCTCGGGGAGCTGTTTTTT
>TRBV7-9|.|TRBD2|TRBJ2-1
CASSRGTSGGYEQFF
TGTGCCAGCAGCAGAGGGACTAGCGGGGGTTATGAGCAGTTCTTC
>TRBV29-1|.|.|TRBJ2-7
CSTRDGVLKQYF
TGCAGCACCCGGGACGGAGTTTTGAAGCAGTACTTC
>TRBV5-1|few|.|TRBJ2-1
CASSLGGGSDHEQFF
TGCGCCAGCAGCTTGGGTGGTGGGAGTGACCATGAGCAGTTCTTC
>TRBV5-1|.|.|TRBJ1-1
CASSPNHRTNTEAFF
TGCGCCAGCAGCCCCAACCACAGGACGAACACTGAAGCTTTCTTT
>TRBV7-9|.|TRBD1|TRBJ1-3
CASKRGRLKPGRNTIYF
TGTGCCAGCAAGAGGGGGCGATTAAAACCAGGCCGAAACACCATATATTTT
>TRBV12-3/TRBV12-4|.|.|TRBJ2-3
CASSLPDTQYF
TGTGCCAGCAGTTTACCCGATACGCAGTATTTT
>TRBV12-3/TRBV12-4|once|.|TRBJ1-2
CASREQGFDGYTF
TGTGCCAGCAGGGAACAGGGTTTTGATGGCTACACCTTC
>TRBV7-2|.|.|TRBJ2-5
CASSLGSGAQETQYF
TGTGCCAGCAGCTTGGGGTCGGGAGCCCAAGAGACCCAGTACTTC
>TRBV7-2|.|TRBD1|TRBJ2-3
CASSPGQPTDTQYF
TGTGCCAGCAGCCCGGGACAGCCCACAGATACGCAGTATTTT
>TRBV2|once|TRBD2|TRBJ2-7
CASSEDETGGGREYF
TGTGCCAGCAGTGAAGACGAGACGGGAGGGGGGCGCGAGTACTTC
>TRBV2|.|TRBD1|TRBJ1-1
CASKGTGMDTEAFF
TGTGCCAGCAAAGGGACAGGGATGGACACTGAAGCTTTCTTT
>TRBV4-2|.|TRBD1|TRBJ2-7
CASSQDLGGQGSSFVDEQYF
TGTGCCAGCAGCCAAGATCTTGGGGGACAGGGATCGAGTTTTGTCGACGAGCAGTACTTC
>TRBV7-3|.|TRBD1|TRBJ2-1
CASSPQGASYNEQFF
TGTGCCAGCAGCCCTCAGGGGGCTTCCTACAATGAGCAGTTCTTC
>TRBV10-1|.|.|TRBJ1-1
CASSPNRASTEAFF
TGCGCCAGCAGTCCGAATCGGGCCTCCACTGAAGCTTTCTTT
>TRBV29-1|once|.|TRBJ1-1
CSVVVTRRGTEAFF
TGCAGCGTTGTAGTGACCAGGAGGGGGACTGAAGCTTTCTTT
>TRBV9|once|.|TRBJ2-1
CASSVGPSPQMNEQFF
TGTGCCAGCAGCGTAGGTCCAAGTCCCCAAATGAATGAGCAGTTCTTC
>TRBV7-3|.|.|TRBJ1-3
CASSERGGTGNTIYF
TGTGCCAGCAGCGAAAGGGGGGGAACTGGAAACACCATATATTTT
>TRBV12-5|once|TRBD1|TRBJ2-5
CASGLTGGQETQYF
TGTGCTAGTGGTCTGACAGGGGGCCAAGAGACCCAGTACTTC
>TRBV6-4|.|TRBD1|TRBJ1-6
CASSEITGGNSPLHF
TGTGCCAGCAGTGAAATAACAGGGGGGAATTCACCCCTCCACTTT
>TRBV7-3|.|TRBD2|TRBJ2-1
CASTLAGGYNEQFF
TGTGCCAGCACCCTAGCGGGAGGCTACAATGAGCAGTTCTTC
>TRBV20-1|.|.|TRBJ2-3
CSATAPDTQYF
TGCAGTGCCACAGCTCCGGATACGCAGTATTTT
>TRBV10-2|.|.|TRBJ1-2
CASRPRGTNYGYTF
TGCGCCAGCAGGCCCCGGGGAACTAACTATGGCTACACCTTC
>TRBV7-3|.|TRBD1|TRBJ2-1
CASSLPRDRTYNEQFF
TGTGCCAGCAGCTTGCCGAGGGACAGAACCTACAATGAGCAGTTCTTC
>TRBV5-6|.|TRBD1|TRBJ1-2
CASSPLTGLTYGYTF
TGTGCCAGCAGCCCATTGACAGGGCTCACCTATGGCTACACCTTC
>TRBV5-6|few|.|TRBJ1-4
CASSSSYRQRTNEKLFF
TGTGCCAGCAGCTCCTCGTACCGACAGCGAACTAATGAAAAACTGTTTTTT
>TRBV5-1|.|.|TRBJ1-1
CASSLAGRNTEAFF
TGCGCCAGCAGCTTGGCCGGCAGGAACACTGAAGCTTTCTTT
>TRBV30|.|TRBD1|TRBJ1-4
CAWSLQGGSEKLFF
TGTGCCTGGAGTCTACAGGGGGGAAGTGAAAAACTGTTTTTT